This T cell receptor (beta chain) was found in a study of cytomegalovirus exposure and HLA in healthy donors. CDR1 and CDR2 from the germline V gene are SGHNT and YYREEE (reference sequence). The CDR3 sequence is 18 residues long. Losses at the gene ends were 2 bases for V and 1 base for J; bases not matched to a gene: 6. As regards this clone: Its antigen is still unknown.

Use of 60 Vbeta and 13 Jbeta primers characterized the PCR. TCRdb keeps only in-frame clones here, not all; method: immunoSEQ multiplex PCR. The table records roughly 110,000 clones, 70% to 85% of them present only once. Study-level results: V- and J-gene trimming of TCR beta was linked (in a later analysis) to a missense DCLRE1C variant.

The J gene is TRBJ2-5, the V gene TRBV5-4; TRBD2 aligns across 15 bases. The clonotype was recovered from a boy aged 5-17 years in good health and CMV-seronegative. Sequencing was performed on PBMCs. CDR3 residues: CASSFTGLAGGAQETQYF. In nucleotides, the CDR3 is TGTGCCAGCAGCTTTACGGGACTAGCGGGGGGCGCCCAAGAGACCCAGTACTTC.